This T cell receptor beta chain comes out of a study of cytomegalovirus exposure and HLA in healthy donors. Overall study results and limits: A prior analysis recorded that most TCR beta V segments were productive about 87% or about 30% of the time.

The CDR3 has 13 residues. V lost 0 bases and J lost 5, with 4 bases in between. The germline gives CDR1 SGHNT, CDR2 YENEEA. A note on this clone: What it binds is not known.

PCR amplification relied on 60 Vbeta primers (plus 13 Jbeta primers). The data were produced by immunoSEQ multiplex PCR, yet TCRdb's version contains in-frame clones alone and is incomplete. The sample lists over 80,000 clones; about 81% were seen once. This receptor was taken from a woman between 40 and 50 years old in good health and CMV-seronegative. The gene calls are TRBV11-3 and TRBJ2-2; unclear D gene. The sample was PBMCs. The CDR3 sequence: CASSLDGTGELFF. CDR3 coding DNA: TGTGCCAGCAGCTTAGACGGGACCGGGGAGCTGTTTTTT. Filled out from reference TRBV11-3 and TRBJ2-2, the complete variable domain reads EAGVVQSPRYKIIEKKQPVAFWCNPISGHNTLYWYLQNLGQGPELLIRYENEEAVDDSQLPKDRFSAERLKGVDSTLKIQPAELGDSAVYLCASSLDGTGELFFGEGSRLTVL.